This T cell receptor beta chain was captured in a study of CD8+ T cells in alopecia areata. For the study at large: Treatment comprised oral tofacitinib, 5 to 10 mg twice daily, in treated patients. Study observations and caveats: Among the cells sequenced in scalp samples are also the resident alphabeta T cells of normal skin. Compared with mice, patients displayed less clear TCR sharing, possibly for HLA-related reasons.

Alopecia areata patients had lesional scalp punch biopsies and peripheral blood taken from them. CDR1 and CDR2 (germline): PRHDT, FYEKMQ (reference sequence). The V segment lost 5 bases and the J segment 7 bases; nucleotides outside the gene matches: 22. This CDR3 has 18 amino acids. Extraction of RNA preceded its reverse transcription into cDNA, which served as the sequencing template. Clones were read by immunoSEQ multiplex PCR, and TCRdb kept only the in-frame ones, dropping some. The sample carries 200,000 to 250,000 clones, around three fifths recorded once. This clone was counted a few times. Its antigen remains unknown.

J is TRBJ2-5 and V is TRBV13, with 7 bases identical to TRBD1. The origin of this receptor is a human donor with alopecia areata. The source material was CD4+ T cells sorted from blood, sampled at week 0. The CDR3 region is CASSNSLRDSGERGTQYF. CDR3 DNA: TGTGCCAGCAGCAACTCTCTTCGGGACAGTGGAGAGAGGGGGACCCAGTACTTC.